The clone carrying this TCR beta chain was seen only a few times. The source material, RNA transcripts, was used to amplify TCR beta CDR3 regions. HTBI primers drove first-round RT-PCR of the TCR CDR3. TCRdb passed the multiplex PCR reads through MiXCR, listing each CDR3 protein once. The sample lists 300,000 to 350,000 distinct CDR3 sequences, 15% to 20% occurring once. This entry belongs to a study of T cells in Graves' hyperthyroidism and ophthalmopathy. The study excluded patients with uncontrolled infection, other autoimmune disease, pregnancy or lactation. The CDR3 runs 16 residues. Trimming at V came to 0 bases and at J to 6 bases, leaving 7 bases not matched to a gene. CDR1 and CDR2 from the germline V gene are SGDLS and YYNGEE.

The receptor comes from a woman aged 50 to 65 with Graves' hyperthyroidism. The sequencing sample was made of blood. The chain couples TRBV9 to TRBJ2-5; 11 bases align to TRBD2. In nucleotides, the CDR3 is TGTGCCAGCAGCGTAGGTCTAGCGGGGGGCATGAAGACCCAGTACTTC. Encoded protein: CASSVGLAGGMKTQYF.